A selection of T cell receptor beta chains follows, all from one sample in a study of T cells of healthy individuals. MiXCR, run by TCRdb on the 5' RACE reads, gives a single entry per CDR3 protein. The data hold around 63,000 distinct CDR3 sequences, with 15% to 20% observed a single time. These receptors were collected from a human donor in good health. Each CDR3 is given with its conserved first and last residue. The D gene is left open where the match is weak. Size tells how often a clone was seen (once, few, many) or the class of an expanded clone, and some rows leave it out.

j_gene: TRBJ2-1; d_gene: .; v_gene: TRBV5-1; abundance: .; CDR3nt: TGCGCCAGCAGCCCCAAGAGGACAGAGTACAATGAGCAGTTCTTC; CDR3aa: CASSPKRTEYNEQFF
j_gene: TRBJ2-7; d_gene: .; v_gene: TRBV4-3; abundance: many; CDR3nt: TGCGCCAGCAGCCAAGATTCCCCATTCGGGGGGAGGCAGGGGGCCTACGAGCAGTACTTC; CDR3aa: CASSQDSPFGGRQGAYEQYF
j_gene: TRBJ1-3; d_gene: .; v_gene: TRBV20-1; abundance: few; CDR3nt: TGCAGTGCTAGGGCCCCGGCGGACTCTGGAAACACCATATATTTT; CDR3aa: CSARAPADSGNTIYF
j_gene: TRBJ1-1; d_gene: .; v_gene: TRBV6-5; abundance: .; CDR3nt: TGTGCCAGCTATCAGCAGTTTCACACTGAAGCTTTCTTT; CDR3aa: CASYQQFHTEAFF
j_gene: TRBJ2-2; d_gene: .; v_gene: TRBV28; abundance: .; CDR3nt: TGTGCCAGCAGGCCCTCCAGGAACACCGGGGAGCTGTTTTTT; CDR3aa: CASRPSRNTGELFF
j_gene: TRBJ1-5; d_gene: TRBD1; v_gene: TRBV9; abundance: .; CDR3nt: TGTGCCAGCAGCGGATACAGGGGACCGAACTCGTTCTATAGCAATCAGCCCCAGCATTTT; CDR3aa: CASSGYRGPNSFYSNQPQHF
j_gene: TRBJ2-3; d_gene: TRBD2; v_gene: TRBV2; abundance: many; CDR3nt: TGTGCCAGCCTGGGGGGACTAGCGGCTAGCACAGATACGCAGTATTTT; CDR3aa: CASLGGLAASTDTQYF
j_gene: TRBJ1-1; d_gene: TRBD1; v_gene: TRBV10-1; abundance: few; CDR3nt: TGCGCCAGCAGTGAGTCGGGGACAGGCGGTGAAGCTTTCTTT; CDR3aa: CASSESGTGGEAFF
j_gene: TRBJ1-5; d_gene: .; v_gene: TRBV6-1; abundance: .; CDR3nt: TGTGCCAGCACAGACAGGAGTAGCAATCAGCCCCAGCATTTT; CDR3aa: CASTDRSSNQPQHF
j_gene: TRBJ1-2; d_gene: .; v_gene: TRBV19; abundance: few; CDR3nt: TGTGCCAGTAGCACTCTCCGGACAGCCTCTAACTATGGCTACACCTTC; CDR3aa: CASSTLRTASNYGYTF
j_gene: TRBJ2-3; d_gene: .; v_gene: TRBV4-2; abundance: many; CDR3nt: TGTGCCAGCAGCCAAGATCGCGACCAAAATACGCAGTATTTT; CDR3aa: CASSQDRDQNTQYF
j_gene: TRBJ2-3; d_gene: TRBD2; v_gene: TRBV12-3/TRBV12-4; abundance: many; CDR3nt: TGTGCCAGCAGCCCCAGCGGGAGAAACACAGATACGCAGTATTTT; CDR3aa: CASSPSGRNTDTQYF
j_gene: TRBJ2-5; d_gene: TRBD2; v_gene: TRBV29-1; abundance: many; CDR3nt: TGCAGCTCCGGACTAGCGGGAGGTTCGGGGGAGACCCAGTACTTC; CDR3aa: CSSGLAGGSGETQYF
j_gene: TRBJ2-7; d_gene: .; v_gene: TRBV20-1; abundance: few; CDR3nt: TGCAGTGCGCCCCGGGACTCCCCCCACGAGCAGTACTTC; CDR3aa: CSAPRDSPHEQYF
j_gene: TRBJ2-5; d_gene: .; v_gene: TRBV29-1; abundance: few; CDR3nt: TGCAGCGTTGGACGGGACTTCGCGGAGACCCAGTACTTC; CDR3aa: CSVGRDFAETQYF
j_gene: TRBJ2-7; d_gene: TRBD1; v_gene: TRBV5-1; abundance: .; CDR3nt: TGCGCCAGCAAGGGACAGTCAAGCTCCTACGAGCAGTACTTC; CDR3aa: CASKGQSSSYEQYF
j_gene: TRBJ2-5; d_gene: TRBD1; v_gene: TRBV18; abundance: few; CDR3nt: TGTGCCAGCTCACCACGGACGACAGGGTTGAGCCAAGAGACCCAGTACTTC; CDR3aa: CASSPRTTGLSQETQYF
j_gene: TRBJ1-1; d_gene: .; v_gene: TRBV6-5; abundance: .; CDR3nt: TGTGCCAGCAGTTGGAGGACGAACACTGAAGCTTTCTTT; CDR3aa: CASSWRTNTEAFF
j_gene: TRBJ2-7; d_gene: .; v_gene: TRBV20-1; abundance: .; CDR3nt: TGCAGTGCACCAACAGGGAGGGGTTTCCACGAGCAGTACTTC; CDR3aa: CSAPTGRGFHEQYF
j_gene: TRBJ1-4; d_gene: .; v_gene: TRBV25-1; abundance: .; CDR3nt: TGTGCCAGCAGTGATTTACAGGGAGAGGTTCAAAAACTGTTTTTT; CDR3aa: CASSDLQGEVQKLFF
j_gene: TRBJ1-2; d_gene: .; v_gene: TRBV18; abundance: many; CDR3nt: TGTGCCAGCTCACTGGGACAAGAGCGTGGCTACACCTTC; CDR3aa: CASSLGQERGYTF
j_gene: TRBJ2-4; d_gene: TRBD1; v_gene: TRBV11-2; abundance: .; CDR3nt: TGTGCCAGCAGCGCCAGGGGGAACATTCAGTACTTC; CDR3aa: CASSARGNIQYF
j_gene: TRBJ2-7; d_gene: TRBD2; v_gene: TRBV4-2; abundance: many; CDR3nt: TGTGCCAGCAGCCAAGAGGGAGGGTACGAGCAGTACTTC; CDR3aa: CASSQEGGYEQYF
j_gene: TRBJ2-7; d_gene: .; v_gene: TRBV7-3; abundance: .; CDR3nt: TGTGCCAGCAGCTTAATTAACGTACAGGTGAATTCCTACGAGCAGTACTTC; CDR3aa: CASSLINVQVNSYEQYF
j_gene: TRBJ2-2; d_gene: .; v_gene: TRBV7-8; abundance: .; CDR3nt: TGTGCCAGCCTAGTTACGGAGTACACCGGGGAGCTGTTTTTT; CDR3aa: CASLVTEYTGELFF
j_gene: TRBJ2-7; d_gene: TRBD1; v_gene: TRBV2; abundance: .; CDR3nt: TGTGCCAGCAGTTCAGGGGGCGTAAATGAGCAGTACTTC; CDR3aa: CASSSGGVNEQYF
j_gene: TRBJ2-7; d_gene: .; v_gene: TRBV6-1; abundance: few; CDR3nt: TGTGCCAGCACCCTGGTCAGTCAACAGACAGAGCAGTACTTC; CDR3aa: CASTLVSQQTEQYF
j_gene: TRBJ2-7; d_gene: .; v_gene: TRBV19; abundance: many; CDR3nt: TGTGCCAGTAGTAACCGCCCCTCCTACGAGCAGTACTTC; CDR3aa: CASSNRPSYEQYF
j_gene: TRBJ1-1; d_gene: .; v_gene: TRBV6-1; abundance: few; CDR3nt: TGTGCCAGCAGTGAACGGGTGGGGACTGAAGCTTTCTTT; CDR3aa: CASSERVGTEAFF
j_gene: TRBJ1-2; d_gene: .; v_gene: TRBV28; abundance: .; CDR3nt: TGTGCCAGCAGTTTCCCGACCGAGAACTATGGCTACACCTTC; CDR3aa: CASSFPTENYGYTF
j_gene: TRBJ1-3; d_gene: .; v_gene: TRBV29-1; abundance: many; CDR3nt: TGCAGCGTTGAGGAGGGAATACGAAACACCATATATTTT; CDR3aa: CSVEEGIRNTIYF